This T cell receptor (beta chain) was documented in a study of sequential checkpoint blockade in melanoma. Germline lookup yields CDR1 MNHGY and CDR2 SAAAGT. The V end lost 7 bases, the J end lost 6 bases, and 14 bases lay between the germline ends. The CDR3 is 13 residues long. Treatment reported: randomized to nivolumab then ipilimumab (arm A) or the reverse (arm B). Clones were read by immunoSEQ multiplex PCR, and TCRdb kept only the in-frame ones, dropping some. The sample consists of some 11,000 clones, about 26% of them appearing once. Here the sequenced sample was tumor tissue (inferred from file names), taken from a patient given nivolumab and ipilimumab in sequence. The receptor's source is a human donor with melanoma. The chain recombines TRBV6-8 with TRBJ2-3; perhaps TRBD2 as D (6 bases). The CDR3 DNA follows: TGTGCCAGCACGGGGGTGAAGTCTGATACGCAGTATTTT. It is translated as CASTGVKSDTQYF.